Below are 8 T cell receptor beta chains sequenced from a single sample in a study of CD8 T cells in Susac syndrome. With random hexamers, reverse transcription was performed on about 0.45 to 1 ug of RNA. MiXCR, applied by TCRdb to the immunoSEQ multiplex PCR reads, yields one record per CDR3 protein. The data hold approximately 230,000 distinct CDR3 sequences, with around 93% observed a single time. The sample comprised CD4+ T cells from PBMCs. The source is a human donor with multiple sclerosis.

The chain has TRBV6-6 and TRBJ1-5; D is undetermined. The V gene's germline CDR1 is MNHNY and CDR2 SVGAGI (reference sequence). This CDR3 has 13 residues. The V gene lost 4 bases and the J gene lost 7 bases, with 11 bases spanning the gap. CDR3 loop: CASSSQVGQPQHF. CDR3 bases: TGTGCCAGCAGTTCTCAAGTCGGGCAGCCCCAGCATTTT.

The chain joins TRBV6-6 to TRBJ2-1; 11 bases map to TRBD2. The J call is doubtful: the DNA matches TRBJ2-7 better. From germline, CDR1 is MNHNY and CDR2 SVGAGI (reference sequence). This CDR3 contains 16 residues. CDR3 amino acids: CASSYSGTSGLGEQYV. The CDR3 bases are TGTGCCAGCAGTTACTCCGGGACTAGCGGTTTGGGTGAGCAGTACGTC.

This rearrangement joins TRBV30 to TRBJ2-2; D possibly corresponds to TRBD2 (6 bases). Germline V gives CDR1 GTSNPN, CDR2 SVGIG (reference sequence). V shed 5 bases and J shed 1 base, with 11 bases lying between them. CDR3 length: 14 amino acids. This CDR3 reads CAWGTRWNTGELFF. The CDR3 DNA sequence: TGTGCCTGGGGGACTCGTTGGAACACCGGGGAGCTGTTTTTT.

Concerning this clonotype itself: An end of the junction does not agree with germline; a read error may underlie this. CDR3 nucleotide sequence: TGTGCCAGCAGCGTAGCGGGACACACAGATACGCAGTATTTT. It specifies CASSVAGHTDTQYF. This chain uses TRBV7-2 with TRBJ2-3, with 8 bases that match TRBD2. The CDR3 totals 14 residues. The germline gives CDR1 SGHTA, CDR2 FQGNSA.

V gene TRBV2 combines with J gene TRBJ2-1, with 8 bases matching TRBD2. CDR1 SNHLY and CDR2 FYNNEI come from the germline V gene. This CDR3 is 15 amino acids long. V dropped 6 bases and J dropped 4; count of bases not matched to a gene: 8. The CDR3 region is CASRPGLARYNEQFF. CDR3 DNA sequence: TGTGCCAGCAGGCCAGGACTAGCCAGGTACAATGAGCAGTTCTTC.

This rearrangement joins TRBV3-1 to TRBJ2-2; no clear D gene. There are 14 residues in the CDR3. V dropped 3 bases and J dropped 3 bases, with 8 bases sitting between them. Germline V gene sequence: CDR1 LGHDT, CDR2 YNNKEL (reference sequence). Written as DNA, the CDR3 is TGTGCCAGCAGCCAGTCCCCCTACACCGGGGAGCTGTTTTTT. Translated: CASSQSPYTGELFF.

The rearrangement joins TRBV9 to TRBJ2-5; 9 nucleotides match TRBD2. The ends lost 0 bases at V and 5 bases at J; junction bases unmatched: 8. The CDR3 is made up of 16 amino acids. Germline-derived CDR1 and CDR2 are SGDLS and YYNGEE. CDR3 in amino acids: CASSVATRGGWETQYF. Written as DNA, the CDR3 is TGTGCCAGCAGCGTAGCTACGCGGGGGGGCTGGGAGACCCAGTACTTC.

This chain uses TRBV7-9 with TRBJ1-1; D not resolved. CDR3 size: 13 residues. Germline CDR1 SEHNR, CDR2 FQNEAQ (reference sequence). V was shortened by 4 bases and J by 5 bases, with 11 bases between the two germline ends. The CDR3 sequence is CASSYSRETEAFF. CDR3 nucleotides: TGTGCCAGCAGCTACAGCCGAGAGACTGAAGCTTTCTTT.